By frequency, the clone carrying this T cell receptor beta chain is medium-sized. Data came from immunoSEQ multiplex PCR; TCRdb stores just in-frame clones and leaves some out. Its clone listing holds 2,000 to 2,500 clones. The CDR3 length is 14 residues. The protein alone is recorded here. CDR1 is SGHDT, CDR2 YYEEEE, per germline. The data are from a study of synovial regulatory T cells in juvenile arthritis. The synovial samples were synovial fluid, paired with peripheral blood from each active arthritis patient. Median age approximately 12 years (roughly 2.3-25); median disease duration around seven years (0.2-19.1).

This chain connects TRBV5-6 to TRBJ2-7; the TCRdb call, TRBD1, lacks DNA for checking. Sequenced material: Treg cells from the synovium. This clonotype was sampled from a donor younger than 35 with juvenile idiopathic arthritis. CDR3 sequence reads: CASSIRGTSYEQYF.